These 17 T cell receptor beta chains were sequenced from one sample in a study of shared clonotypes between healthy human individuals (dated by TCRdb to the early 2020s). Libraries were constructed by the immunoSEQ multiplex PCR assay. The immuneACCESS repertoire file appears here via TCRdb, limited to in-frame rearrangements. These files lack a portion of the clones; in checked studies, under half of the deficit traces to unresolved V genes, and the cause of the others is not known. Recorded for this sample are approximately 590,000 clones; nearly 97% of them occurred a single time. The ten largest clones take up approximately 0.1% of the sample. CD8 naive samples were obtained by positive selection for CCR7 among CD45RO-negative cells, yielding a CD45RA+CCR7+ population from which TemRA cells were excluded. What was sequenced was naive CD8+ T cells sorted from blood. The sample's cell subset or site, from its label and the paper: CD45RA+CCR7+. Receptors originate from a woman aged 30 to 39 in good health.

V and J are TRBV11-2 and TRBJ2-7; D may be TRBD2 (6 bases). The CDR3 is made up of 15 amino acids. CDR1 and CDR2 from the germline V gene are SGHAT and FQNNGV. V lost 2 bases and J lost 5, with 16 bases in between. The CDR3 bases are TGTGCCAGCAGCTTATCGGCGGGACCCCTCCACGAGCAGTACTTC. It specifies CASSLSAGPLHEQYF.

The CDR3: CASSPGGGTSGRTSYEQYF. CDR3 DNA sequence: TGTGCCAGCAGCCCAGGGGGAGGTACTAGCGGACGAACATCCTACGAGCAGTACTTC. The V call is TRBV7-9, the J call TRBJ2-7, with D tentatively TRBD2 (8 bases). Trimming shortened V by 5 bases and J by 1 base, and 27 bases separated the two germline ends. CDR3 length: 19 amino acids. Germline assignment: CDR1 SEHNR and CDR2 FQNEAQ (reference sequence).

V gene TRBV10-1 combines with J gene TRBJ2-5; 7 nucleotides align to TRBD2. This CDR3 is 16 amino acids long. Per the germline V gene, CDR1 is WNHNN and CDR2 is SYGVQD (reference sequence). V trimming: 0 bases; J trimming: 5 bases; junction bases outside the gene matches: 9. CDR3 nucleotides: TGCGCCAGCAGTGAGTCGAGAAGACTAGCCCGCGAGACCCAGTACTTC. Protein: CASSESRRLARETQYF.

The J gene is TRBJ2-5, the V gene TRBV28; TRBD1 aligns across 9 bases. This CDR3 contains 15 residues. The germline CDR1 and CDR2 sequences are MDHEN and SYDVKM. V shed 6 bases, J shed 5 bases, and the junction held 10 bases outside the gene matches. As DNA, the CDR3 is TGTGCCAGCAGCACCACGACAGGGGGAGTCGAGACCCAGTACTTC. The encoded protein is CASSTTTGGVETQYF. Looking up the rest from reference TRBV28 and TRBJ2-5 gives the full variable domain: DVKVTQSSRYLVKRTGEKVFLECVQDMDHENMFWYRQDPGLGLRLIYFSYDVKMKEKGDIPEGYSVSREKKERFSLILESASTNQTSMYLCASSTTTGGVETQYFGPGTRLLVL.

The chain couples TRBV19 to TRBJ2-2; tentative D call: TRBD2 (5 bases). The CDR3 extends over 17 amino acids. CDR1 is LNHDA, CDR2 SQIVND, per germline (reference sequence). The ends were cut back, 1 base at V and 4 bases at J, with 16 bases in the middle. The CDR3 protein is CASSIVSLAGGTGELFF. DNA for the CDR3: TGTGCCAGTAGTATAGTTAGCCTAGCAGGTGGCACCGGGGAGCTGTTTTTT.

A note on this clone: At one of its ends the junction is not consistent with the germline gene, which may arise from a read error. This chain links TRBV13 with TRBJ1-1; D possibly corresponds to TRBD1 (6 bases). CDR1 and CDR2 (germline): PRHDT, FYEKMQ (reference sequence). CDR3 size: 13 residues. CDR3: CANSSDRYTEAFF. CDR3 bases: TGTGCCAACAGCTCCGACAGGTACACTGAAGCTTTCTTT. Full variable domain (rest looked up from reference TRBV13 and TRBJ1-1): AAGVIQSPRHLIKEKRETATLKCYPIPRHDTVYWYQQGPGQDPQFLISFYEKMQSDKGSIPDRFSAQQFSDYHSELNMSSLELGDSALYFCANSSDRYTEAFFGQGTRLTVV.

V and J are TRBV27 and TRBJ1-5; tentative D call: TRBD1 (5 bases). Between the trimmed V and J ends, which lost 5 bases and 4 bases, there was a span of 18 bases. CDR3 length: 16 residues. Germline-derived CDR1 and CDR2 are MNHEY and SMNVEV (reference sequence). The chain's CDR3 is CASSPVGGLRNQPQHF. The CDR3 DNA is TGTGCCAGCAGTCCCGTGGGGGGTCTAAGGAATCAGCCCCAGCATTTT.

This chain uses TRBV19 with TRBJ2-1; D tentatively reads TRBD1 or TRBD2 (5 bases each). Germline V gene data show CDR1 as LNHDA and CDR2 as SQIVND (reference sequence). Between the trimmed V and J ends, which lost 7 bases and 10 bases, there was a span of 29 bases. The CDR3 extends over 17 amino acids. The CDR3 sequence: CASTQNPSRQSSGEQFF. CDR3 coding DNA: TGTGCCAGTACCCAAAACCCCTCTAGACAGAGCTCGGGGGAGCAGTTCTTC.

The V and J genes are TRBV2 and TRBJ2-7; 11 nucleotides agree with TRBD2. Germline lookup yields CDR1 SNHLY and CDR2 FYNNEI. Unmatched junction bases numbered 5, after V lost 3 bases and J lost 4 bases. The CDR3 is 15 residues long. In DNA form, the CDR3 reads TGTGCCAGCAGTGAGGGACTAGCGGCGAATTACGAGCAGTACTTC. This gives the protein CASSEGLAANYEQYF.

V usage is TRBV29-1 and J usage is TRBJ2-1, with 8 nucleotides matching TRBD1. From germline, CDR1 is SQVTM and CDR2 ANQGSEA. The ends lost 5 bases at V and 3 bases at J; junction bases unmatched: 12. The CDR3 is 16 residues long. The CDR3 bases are TGCAGCGTTTTAATGGGGACAGGCGCACTCTACAATGAGCAGTTCTTC. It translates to CSVLMGTGALYNEQFF.

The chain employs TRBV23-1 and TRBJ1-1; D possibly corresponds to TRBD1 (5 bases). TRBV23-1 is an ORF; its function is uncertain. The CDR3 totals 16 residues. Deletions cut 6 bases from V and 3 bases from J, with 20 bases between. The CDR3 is CASRSPGREGYTEAFF. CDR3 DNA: TGCGCCAGCAGGTCCCCGGGGCGGGAGGGGTACACTGAAGCTTTCTTT.

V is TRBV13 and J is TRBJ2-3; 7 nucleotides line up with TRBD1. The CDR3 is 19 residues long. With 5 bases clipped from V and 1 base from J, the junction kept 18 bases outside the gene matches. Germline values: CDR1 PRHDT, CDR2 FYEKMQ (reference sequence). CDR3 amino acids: CASSPPTGSDSSGTDTQYF. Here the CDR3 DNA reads TGTGCCAGCAGCCCACCGACAGGGTCCGACTCCTCTGGCACAGATACGCAGTATTTT. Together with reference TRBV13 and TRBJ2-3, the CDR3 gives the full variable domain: AAGVIQSPRHLIKEKRETATLKCYPIPRHDTVYWYQQGPGQDPQFLISFYEKMQSDKGSIPDRFSAQQFSDYHSELNMSSLELGDSALYFCASSPPTGSDSSGTDTQYFGPGTRLTVL.

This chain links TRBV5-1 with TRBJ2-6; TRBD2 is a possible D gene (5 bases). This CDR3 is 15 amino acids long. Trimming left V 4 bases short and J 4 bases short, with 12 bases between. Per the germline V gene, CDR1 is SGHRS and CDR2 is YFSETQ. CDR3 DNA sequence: TGCGCCAGCAGCCCAGCGGCTGGCGGGGCCAACGTCCTGACTTTC. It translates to CASSPAAGGANVLTF. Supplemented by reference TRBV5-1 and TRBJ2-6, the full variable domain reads KAGVTQTPRYLIKTRGQQVTLSCSPISGHRSVSWYQQTPGQGLQFLFEYFSETQRNKGNFPGRFSGRQFSNSRSEMNVSTLELGDSALYLCASSPAAGGANVLTFGAGSRLTVL.

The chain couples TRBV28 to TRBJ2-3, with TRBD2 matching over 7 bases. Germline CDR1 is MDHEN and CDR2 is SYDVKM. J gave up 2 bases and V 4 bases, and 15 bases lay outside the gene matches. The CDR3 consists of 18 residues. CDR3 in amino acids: CASSSHRATKRDTDTQYF. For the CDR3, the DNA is TGTGCCAGCAGTTCCCATAGGGCGACCAAGCGGGACACAGATACGCAGTATTTT.

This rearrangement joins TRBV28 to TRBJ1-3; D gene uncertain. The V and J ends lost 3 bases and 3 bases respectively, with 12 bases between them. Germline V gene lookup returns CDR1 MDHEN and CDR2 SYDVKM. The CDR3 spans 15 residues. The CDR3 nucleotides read TGTGCCAGCAGTTTGTTCGCGAACGATGGAAACACCATATATTTT. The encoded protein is CASSLFANDGNTIYF.

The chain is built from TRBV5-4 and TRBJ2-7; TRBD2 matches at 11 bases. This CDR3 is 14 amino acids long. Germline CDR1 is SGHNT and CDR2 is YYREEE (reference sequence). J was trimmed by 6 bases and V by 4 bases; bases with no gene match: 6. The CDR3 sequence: CASSTSGRVSEQYF. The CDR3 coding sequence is TGTGCCAGCAGCACTAGCGGGAGAGTGAGCGAGCAGTACTTC.

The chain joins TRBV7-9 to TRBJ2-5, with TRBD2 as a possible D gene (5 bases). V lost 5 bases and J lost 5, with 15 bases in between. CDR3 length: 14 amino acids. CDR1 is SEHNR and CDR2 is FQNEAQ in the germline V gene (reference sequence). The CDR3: CASSRTSGLETQYF. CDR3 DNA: TGTGCCAGCAGCCGTACGAGCGGTTTGGAGACCCAGTACTTC.